Listed below are T cell receptor beta chains from one sample, sequenced in a study of blood T cell repertoires in COVID-19. Sequenced by immunoSEQ multiplex PCR; TCRdb stores in-frame clones only, minus some. The data show 25,000 to 35,000 clones, with about 88% seen just once and 7% to 10% held by the top ten. What was sequenced was peripheral blood. These receptors all stem from a man aged 65 to 79 with active or convalescent COVID-19. Each CDR3 is given with its conserved first and last residue. The order of the fields is clone size, J gene, D gene, V gene, CDR3 DNA, CDR3 protein. The D gene is left open where the match is weak. Not every row has a clone size; where given, it reads once, few, many or a size class.

NA,TRBJ2-1,TRBD1,TRBV18,TGTGCCAGCTCACCCAGGACAGGGACGAACATCAACAATAAGAATGAGCAGTTCTTC,CASSPRTGTNINNKNEQFF
NA,TRBJ1-5,NA,TRBV30,TGTGCCTGGAGTGTATGGGGGGGCAATCAGCCCCAGCATTTT,CAWSVWGGNQPQHF
NA,TRBJ2-3,NA,TRBV15,TGTGCCACCAGCAGAGATAGAGGATTCACAGATACGCAGTATTTT,CATSRDRGFTDTQYF
NA,TRBJ2-1,NA,TRBV11-2,TGTGCCAGCAGCTTAGCGGGGGTTTCGGGTGAGCAGTTCTTC,CASSLAGVSGEQFF
NA,TRBJ2-3,NA,TRBV4-2,TGTGCCAGCAGCCAAGACGGTCGCGGCACAGATACGCAGTATTTT,CASSQDGRGTDTQYF
NA,TRBJ1-1,NA,TRBV7-9,TGTGCCAGCAGCTTACGGGATGAAGCTTTCTTT,CASSLRDEAFF
NA,TRBJ1-6,TRBD1,TRBV28,TGTGCCAGCAGTTCCTCAGACAGGGGTGATTCACCCCTCCACTTT,CASSSSDRGDSPLHF
NA,TRBJ2-3,TRBD2,TRBV2,TGTGCCAGCAGGCTTAGCGGGGGATACACAGATACGCAGTATTTT,CASRLSGGYTDTQYF
NA,TRBJ1-1,NA,TRBV19,TGTGCCAGTAGTATAGATACGCATCGGGTCACTGAAGCTTTCTTT,CASSIDTHRVTEAFF
NA,TRBJ2-2,NA,TRBV3-1/TRBV3-2,TGTGCCAGCAGCCCAGGAGACAGGAACACCGGGGAGCTGTTTTTT,CASSPGDRNTGELFF
NA,TRBJ1-1,TRBD1,TRBV11-2,TGTGCCAGCAGCTCCTCGGACAGGGGAGACACTGAAGCTTTCTTT,CASSSSDRGDTEAFF
NA,TRBJ1-2,NA,TRBV19,TGTGCCAGTAGTCCGGGGGGAGGGCAACGCCTCGGCTATGGCTACACCTTC,CASSPGGGQRLGYGYTF
NA,TRBJ1-4,NA,TRBV24-1,TGTGCCACCAGGGACAGCGGTAATGAAAAACTGTTTTTT,CATRDSGNEKLFF
NA,TRBJ1-5,NA,TRBV18,TGTGCCAGCTCACCACCGTCAGGGGATGGTCAGCCCCAGCATTTT,CASSPPSGDGQPQHF
NA,TRBJ1-4,NA,TRBV14,TGTGCCAGCAGCCAAGATCCGCGTTTTAATGAAAAACTGTTTTTT,CASSQDPRFNEKLFF
NA,TRBJ1-6,NA,TRBV3-1/TRBV3-2,TGTGCCAGCAGCCTCTCGGGACTCAGTTCACCCCTCCACTTT,CASSLSGLSSPLHF
NA,TRBJ1-1,TRBD1,TRBV2,TGTGCCAGCAGCGGGACAGGGAGGATGAACACTGAAGCTTTCTTT,CASSGTGRMNTEAFF
few,TRBJ1-5,TRBD1,TRBV7-2,TGTGCCAGCAGCTCCCAGGGGGATAAGCAGCCCCAGCATTTT,CASSSQGDKQPQHF
NA,TRBJ2-3,TRBD2,TRBV19,TGTGCCAGTAGTCCCACTAGCGGGGGCACAGATACGCAGTATTTT,CASSPTSGGTDTQYF
NA,TRBJ2-1,NA,TRBV5-4,TGTGCCAGCAGCCCGGGGGATGGGCAGTTCTTC,CASSPGDGQFF
once,TRBJ2-1,TRBD2,TRBV5-1,TGCGCCAGCAGCGCAGCTAGCGGGATTTCTTTGTACAATGAGCAGTTCTTC,CASSAASGISLYNEQFF
NA,TRBJ1-5,NA,TRBV2,TGTGCCAGCAGTGAAGCTTTGGGGGACATTAGCAATCAGCCCCAGCATTTT,CASSEALGDISNQPQHF
NA,TRBJ2-3,TRBD2,TRBV15,TGTGCCACCAGCAGAGATCGGGGGGTCGCAGATACGCAGTATTTT,CATSRDRGVADTQYF
NA,TRBJ2-2,NA,TRBV12-3/TRBV12-4,TGTGCCAGCAGGGCTGCCGGGGAGCTGTTTTTT,CASRAAGELFF
NA,TRBJ1-3,NA,TRBV6-2/TRBV6-3,TGTGCCAGCAGTCGCATCGGGATCTCTGGAAACACCATATATTTT,CASSRIGISGNTIYF
NA,TRBJ1-6,NA,TRBV30,TGTGCCTGGAGATCAGGGATTAATTCACCCCTCCACTTT,CAWRSGINSPLHF
NA,TRBJ2-3,TRBD2,TRBV6-5,TGTGCCAGCAGTTACACCGGGACTAGCATAGATACGCAGTATTTT,CASSYTGTSIDTQYF
NA,TRBJ2-3,TRBD2,TRBV7-7,TGTGCCAGCAGCCCGCGGGAGACCACAGATACGCAGTATTTT,CASSPRETTDTQYF
NA,TRBJ1-1,NA,TRBV7-8,TGTGCCAGCAGCCGACCCGACAGTCTAGCTTTCTTT,CASSRPDSLAFF
NA,TRBJ1-2,TRBD1,TRBV29-1,TGCAGCGCCAGGGACAGGCCTAACTATGGCTACACCTTC,CSARDRPNYGYTF
few,TRBJ1-1,NA,TRBV6-5,TGTGCCAGCAGCTGGGGACAGAACACTGAAGCTTTCTTT,CASSWGQNTEAFF
once,TRBJ1-6,NA,TRBV6-4,TGTGCCAGCAGTGCCTCGCCGGGGAATTCACCCCTCCACTTT,CASSASPGNSPLHF
NA,TRBJ2-5,TRBD1,TRBV2,TGTGCCAGCAGTCAACAGGGGGCTGGGGAGACCCAGTACTTC,CASSQQGAGETQYF
NA,TRBJ1-3,NA,TRBV30,TGTGCCTGGAGCGGGGGGGGTGGATTCTCTGGAAACACCATATATTTT,CAWSGGGGFSGNTIYF
NA,TRBJ1-5,NA,TRBV19,TGTGCCAGTTCCCCACCCATGGAGGGACTTTTAGGTCAGCCCCAGCATTTT,CASSPPMEGLLGQPQHF
NA,TRBJ1-1,TRBD1,TRBV12-3/TRBV12-4,TGTGCCAGCACCCGACAGGGGAACACTGAAGCTTTCTTT,CASTRQGNTEAFF
NA,TRBJ2-1,NA,TRBV9,TGTGCCAGCAGCAAAGGGGGGGGGCGGGAGATCTACAATGAGCAGTTCTTC,CASSKGGGREIYNEQFF
NA,TRBJ1-2,TRBD1,TRBV11-2,TGTGCCAGCAGCAAACAGGGGGAGAACTATGGCTACACCTTC,CASSKQGENYGYTF
NA,TRBJ1-1,NA,TRBV2,TGTGCCAGCAGTGAAGCACGGGTGAACACTGAAGCTTTCTTT,CASSEARVNTEAFF
NA,TRBJ2-5,NA,TRBV7-2,TGTGCCAGCAGAGAGGTTCGGCGACAGGAAGAGACCCAGTACTTC,CASREVRRQEETQYF
NA,TRBJ1-6,NA,TRBV6-5,TGTGCCAGCCACCGAGACATCAATTCACCCCTCCACTTT,CASHRDINSPLHF
NA,TRBJ2-5,TRBD1,TRBV10-1,TGCGCCAGCAGTGGTGGACAGGCTTGTTTCGGGGAGACCCAGTACTTC,CASSGGQACFGETQYF
NA,TRBJ1-2,TRBD1,TRBV4-1,TGCGCCAGCAGCCAACTTACAGGGGTAACTAACTATGGCTACACCTTC,CASSQLTGVTNYGYTF
NA,TRBJ2-4,NA,TRBV6-1,TGTGCCAGCAGTGAAGCAATTCTCGCAGGAGCCAAAAACATTCAGTACTTC,CASSEAILAGAKNIQYF
once,TRBJ1-4,NA,TRBV6-5,TGTGCCAGCAGGTCAAATGAAAAACTGTTTTTT,CASRSNEKLFF
NA,TRBJ1-2,TRBD1,TRBV18,TGTGCCAGCTCACCACCGACAGGGGGCTATGGCTACACCTTC,CASSPPTGGYGYTF
NA,TRBJ1-3,NA,TRBV4-2,TGTGCCAGCAGCCAAGAAGCGGCCGGTGGAAACACCATATATTTT,CASSQEAAGGNTIYF
NA,TRBJ1-4,TRBD1,TRBV5-4,TGTGCCAGCAGCCCCGGACAGGGCCGTAATGAAAAACTGTTTTTT,CASSPGQGRNEKLFF
NA,TRBJ1-2,TRBD1,TRBV29-1,TGCAGCGTTGAAAATATATTCCGGGACAGGGGTTCTCGGGATGGCTACACCTTC,CSVENIFRDRGSRDGYTF
NA,TRBJ1-4,NA,TRBV2,TGTGCCAGCAGACCTATGGTTCGGGCGGGCAATGAAAAACTGTTTTTT,CASRPMVRAGNEKLFF
NA,TRBJ1-3,TRBD1,TRBV7-6,TGTGCCAGCAGCCCCACTCAGGGGGCCTCTGGAAACACCATATATTTT,CASSPTQGASGNTIYF
NA,TRBJ1-1,NA,TRBV7-3,TGTGCCAGCAGCCTCCGCCGCGTGGACACTGAAGCTTTCTTT,CASSLRRVDTEAFF
NA,TRBJ2-3,NA,TRBV9,TGTGCCAGCAGCTCCCGCGTGGATACGCAGTATTTT,CASSSRVDTQYF
NA,TRBJ2-1,NA,TRBV6-6,TGTGCCAGCAGGGCGGTGAGCTCCTACAATGAGCAGTTCTTC,CASRAVSSYNEQFF
NA,TRBJ2-3,TRBD2,TRBV6-2/TRBV6-3,TGTGCCAGCAGCCGCCGACTAGCGGGACAAACAGATACGCAGTATTTT,CASSRRLAGQTDTQYF
NA,TRBJ2-2,NA,TRBV9,TGTGCCAGCAGCCCTTTACGGTGGACAAACACCGGGGAGCTGTTTTTT,CASSPLRWTNTGELFF
NA,TRBJ2-1,NA,TRBV7-9,TGTGCCAGCAGCCCTGTCGGACTGGCCCGGGCCTACAATGAGCAGTTCTTC,CASSPVGLARAYNEQFF
NA,TRBJ1-2,TRBD1,TRBV9,TGTGCCAGCAGCGTAGCTGTCGGACAGGGGAACTATGGCTACACCTTC,CASSVAVGQGNYGYTF
NA,TRBJ1-1,NA,TRBV7-9,TGTGCCAGCAGCTTACAACAAGTGAACACTGAAGCTTTCTTT,CASSLQQVNTEAFF
NA,TRBJ2-2,NA,TRBV27,TGTGCCAGCAGGAGTCAGAACACCGGGGAGCTGTTTTTT,CASRSQNTGELFF